This T cell receptor (beta chain) was identified in a study of blood T cell repertoires in COVID-19. How the authors handled the data: Cell counts per sample came from amplifying reference gene primers. Sequenced by immunoSEQ multiplex PCR; TCRdb stores in-frame clones only, minus some. V and J calls and clone size are those listed in that table; D and trimming were worked out from the DNA. The sample holds around 40,000 clones; 80% to 90% are singletons and the top ten take roughly 6.4%. This CDR3 is 15 amino acids long. With 5 bases clipped from V and 7 bases from J, the junction kept 12 bases outside the gene matches. Germline V gene data show CDR1 as SNHLY and CDR2 as FYNNEI.

Sequences were obtained from peripheral blood. The genes are TRBV2 and TRBJ2-3, with TRBD2 identical over 7 bases. The receptor comes from a human donor in a cohort sampled during active COVID-19. The CDR3: CASSPQRGSGNTQYF. CDR3 nucleotide sequence: TGTGCCAGCAGTCCTCAGCGGGGATCGGGGAATACGCAGTATTTT.